These 17 T cell receptor beta chains originate from one sample sequenced in a study of T cells in Graves' hyperthyroidism and ophthalmopathy. TCR beta CDR3 regions were amplified from RNA. RT-PCR in the first round (using the HTBI primer set) targeted the TCR CDR3. Each CDR3 protein gets one entry after TCRdb re-called the multiplex PCR reads with MiXCR. Of 450,000 to 600,000 distinct CDR3 sequences in the sample, approximately 20% are singletons; the top ten hold approximately 48%. Sequenced input: blood. The receptors come from a middle-aged man with Graves' ophthalmopathy.

In the case of this clonotype: A much larger clone is a single base away; this may be a read error. This chain links TRBV20-1 with TRBJ2-7, with D perhaps matching TRBD2 (6 bases). TRBJ2-1 matches the DNA end more closely, so the J call is doubtful. Per germline, CDR1 DFQATT and CDR2 SNEGSKA (reference sequence). The CDR3 spans 12 residues. CDR3 bases: TGCAGTGCTAGACGGGGGTCCTACGAGCAGTTCTTC. It is translated as CSARRGSYEQFF.

This clonotype occurred many times. V is TRBV6-2 or TRBV6-3 and J is TRBJ2-7, with 11 bases lining up with TRBD1. V lost 2 bases, J lost 2 bases, and 11 bases stayed unmatched. CDR1 MNHEY and CDR2 SVGEGT come from the germline V gene. The length of the CDR3 is 18 residues. This CDR3 reads CASSYRTRTGGMPYEQYF. In DNA, the CDR3 is TGTGCCAGCAGTTACCGAACTAGGACAGGGGGCATGCCCTACGAGCAGTACTTC.

This clonotype was seen a handful of times. The J gene is TRBJ1-1, the V gene TRBV12-3 or TRBV12-4, with 8 bases lining up with TRBD1. V was clipped by 8 bases and J by 10 bases; unmatched bases: 6. This CDR3 has 11 residues. The CDR3 sequence is CASGRGTGAFF. CDR3 in DNA: TGTGCCAGCGGACGCGGGACAGGAGCTTTCTTT.

The chain is built from TRBV29-1 and TRBJ1-1, with 8 bases matching TRBD1. V shed 5 bases, J shed 4 bases, and the junction held 3 bases outside the gene matches. CDR1 and CDR2 (germline): SQVTM, ANQGSEA. The CDR3 totals 12 residues. CDR3 sequence (DNA): TGCAGCGTTACCGACAGGGGCACTGAAGCTTTCTTT. It is translated as CSVTDRGTEAFF.

About this clonotype itself: One end of the junction fails to match germline, which may point to a read error. This chain joins TRBV10-3 and TRBJ2-3; possibly TRBD1 for D (6 bases). This CDR3 has 14 amino acids. Germline values: CDR1 ENHRY, CDR2 SYGVKD. The CDR3 is CANSRQGSTDTQYF. CDR3 sequence (DNA): TGTGCCAACAGTCGGCAGGGGTCCACAGATACGCAGTATTTT.

The chain employs TRBV11-1 and TRBJ2-1, with D possibly being TRBD2 (6 bases). V lost 5 bases and J lost 8, with 13 bases in between. The CDR3 has 13 amino acids. CDR1 and CDR2 from the germline V gene are SGHAT and FQDESV (reference sequence). This chain's CDR3 is CASSLPRGDEQFF. CDR3 nucleotides: TGTGCCAGCAGCCTTCCTCGCGGGGATGAGCAGTTCTTC.

This chain joins TRBV28 and TRBJ1-6, with unresolved D. Germline CDR1 and CDR2: MDHEN and SYDVKM. The CDR3 runs to 18 residues. V was shortened by 2 bases and J by 0 bases, with 14 bases between the two germline ends. The CDR3 DNA follows: TGTGCCAGCAGTTTACCGGCGGCCTCGAGCTCCTATAATTCACCCCTCCACTTT. Encoded protein: CASSLPAASSSYNSPLHF.

This clonotype was counted ten times or more. The chain is built from TRBV11-2 and TRBJ2-5; 7 bases align to TRBD1. Germline V gene lookup returns CDR1 SGHAT and CDR2 FQNNGV. This CDR3 is 15 amino acids long. J gave up 2 bases and V 3 bases, and 6 bases lay outside the gene matches. For the CDR3, the DNA is TGTGCCAGCAGCTTCTCCCCGACAGGGCAAGAGACCCAGTACTTC. Protein: CASSFSPTGQETQYF.

This clonotype has a handful of counts. The rearrangement joins TRBV6-2 or TRBV6-3 to TRBJ1-1; weak D call: TRBD1 (5 bases). The CDR3 has 14 residues. CDR1 is MNHEY, CDR2 SVGEGT, per germline. Trimming removed 4 bases from V and 4 bases from J, with 13 bases in between. The CDR3 loop reads CASSSVWGVTEAFF. The CDR3 region has the DNA TGTGCCAGCAGTTCAGTTTGGGGGGTCACTGAAGCTTTCTTT.

This sequence joins TRBV30 and TRBJ1-4; D is possibly TRBD1 (5 bases). The germline CDR1 and CDR2 sequences are GTSNPN and SVGIG (reference sequence). CDR3 length equals 13 residues. Trimming took off 3 bases at V and 4 bases at J, with 9 bases between the two ends. The CDR3 spells CAWSRQGNEKLFF. The CDR3 DNA is TGTGCCTGGAGCCGGCAGGGTAATGAAAAACTGTTTTTT.

The V and J genes are TRBV15 and TRBJ1-2; tentatively, D is TRBD1 (5 bases). The germline V gene encodes CDR1 LNHNV and CDR2 YYDKDF (reference sequence). CDR3 size: 14 residues. V shed 7 bases and J shed 5 bases, with 17 bases lying between them. In nucleotides, the CDR3 is TGTGCCACCAACCGCGGGGGGGAGAATTATGGCTACACCTTC. Amino acids: CATNRGGENYGYTF. The full variable domain, in which reference TRBV15 and TRBJ1-2 provide the parts outside the CDR3, is DAMVIQNPRYQVTQFGKPVTLSCSQTLNHNVMYWYQQKSSQAPKLLFHYYDKDFNNEADTPDNFQSRRPNTSFCFLDIRSPGLGDTAMYLCATNRGGENYGYTFGSGTRLTVV.

V gene TRBV7-3 combines with J gene TRBJ1-6; 7 nucleotides align to TRBD1. The germline V gene encodes CDR1 SGHTA and CDR2 FQGTGA. This CDR3 has 14 residues. Trimming cost V 7 bases and J 7 bases; bases outside gene matches: 7. The CDR3 coding sequence is TGTGCCAGCACCCAAGGGGGACAGAATTCACCCCTCCACTTT. Protein: CASTQGGQNSPLHF.

The table lists this clonotype with many counts. The chain combines TRBV7-3 with TRBJ2-5; the match to TRBD2 covers 7 bases. Looked up from germline, CDR1 is SGHTA and CDR2 is FQGTGA. The CDR3 is made up of 17 amino acids. The J segment lost 1 base and the V segment lost 4 bases, leaving 12 bases of the junction unmatched. CDR3 sequence (DNA): TGTGCCAGCAGCTCCCCCGGGGGGAGACCCCTCCAAGAGACCCAGTACTTC. It codes for CASSSPGGRPLQETQYF.

The chain couples TRBV24-1 to TRBJ2-5, with TRBD1 as a possible D gene (5 bases). Germline assignment: CDR1 KGHDR and CDR2 SFDVKD. V shed 4 bases and J shed 1 base, with 12 bases lying between them. This CDR3 has 15 residues. CDR3 amino acids: CATSEGPTPQETQYF. DNA of the CDR3: TGTGCCACCAGTGAGGGGCCCACTCCCCAAGAGACCCAGTACTTC.

CDR3 nucleotides: TGCGCCAGCAGCTTGGTCGCCGGGTCGGGCTACGAGCAGTACTTC. It is translated as CASSLVAGSGYEQYF. The chain joins TRBV5-1 to TRBJ2-7; D call uncertain. The CDR3 has 15 residues. The V gene lost 0 bases and the J gene lost 3 bases, with 13 bases spanning the gap. The germline V gene has CDR1 SGHRS and CDR2 YFSETQ.

This clonotype was counted ten times or more. The V gene is TRBV11-1, the J gene TRBJ2-7; 8 positions agree with TRBD2. The CDR3 is made up of 14 amino acids. The trim removed 4 bases at V and 0 bases at J, leaving 2 bases unmatched. Germline CDR1 SGHAT, CDR2 FQDESV (reference sequence). In DNA, the CDR3 is TGTGCCAGCAGCTATAGCGGGAACTCCTACGAGCAGTACTTC. Amino acids: CASSYSGNSYEQYF.

This clonotype was detected ten times or more. This chain joins TRBV6-2 or TRBV6-3 and TRBJ2-7; D gene uncertain. This CDR3 is 12 amino acids long. Germline V gene lookup returns CDR1 MNHEY and CDR2 SVGEGT. The V gene lost 2 bases and the J gene lost 3 bases, with 5 bases spanning the gap. CDR3 sequence: CASSYLNYEQYF. For the CDR3, the DNA is TGTGCCAGCAGTTACCTGAACTACGAGCAGTACTTC.